Following are 4 T cell receptor beta chains from one sample sequenced in a study of T cells in Graves' hyperthyroidism and ophthalmopathy. The TCR beta CDR3 regions underwent amplification using RNA transcripts as the source. When the TCR CDR3 underwent first-round RT-PCR, the HTBI primer set was used. TCRdb re-analysed the multiplex PCR reads in MiXCR, keeping a single row per CDR3 protein. The table shows hundreds of thousands of distinct CDR3 sequences, with over 15% occurring only once. The specimen was blood. These TCRs come from a woman aged 18-29 years with Graves' hyperthyroidism.

This clonotype was detected ten times or more. The chain uses TRBV28 and TRBJ2-2; D is unresolved. The CDR3 contains 13 residues. The V end lost 8 bases, the J end lost 1 base, and 8 bases lay between the germline ends. Germline CDR1 is MDHEN and CDR2 is SYDVKM. CDR3: CASHRRNTGELFF. Written as DNA, the CDR3 is TGTGCCAGCCATCGGCGGAACACCGGGGAGCTGTTTTTT.

At least ten counts were recorded for this clonotype. The chain has TRBV6-1 and TRBJ1-1, with no clear D. CDR3 length: 16 amino acids. Per the germline V gene, CDR1 is MNHNS and CDR2 is SASEGT. V shed 0 bases and J shed 3 bases, with 14 bases lying between them. CDR3 nucleotides: TGTGCCAGCAGTGAAGCTCCTCCGGAAGTATACACTGAAGCTTTCTTT. It codes for CASSEAPPEVYTEAFF.

This clonotype was detected ten times or more. The rearrangement joins TRBV11-2 to TRBJ1-1, with unresolved D. Germline loops: CDR1 SGHAT, CDR2 FQNNGV. Trimming removed 3 bases at V and 5 bases at J, with 22 bases between. The CDR3 is made up of 17 amino acids. CDR3 in amino acids: CASSFGVKGRRETEAFF. CDR3 nucleotide sequence: TGTGCCAGCAGCTTTGGTGTCAAAGGGCGCCGGGAGACTGAAGCTTTCTTT.

The V gene is TRBV6-5, the J gene TRBJ1-6, with TRBD1 matching 9 bases. The CDR3 sequence is 15 residues long. V was clipped by 4 bases and J by 10 bases; unmatched bases: 8. The germline V gene encodes CDR1 MNHEY and CDR2 SVGAGI. The CDR3 DNA is TGTGCCAGCAGTTCCCGGACAGGGGTTAAGTCACCCCTCCACTTT. Amino acids: CASSSRTGVKSPLHF.